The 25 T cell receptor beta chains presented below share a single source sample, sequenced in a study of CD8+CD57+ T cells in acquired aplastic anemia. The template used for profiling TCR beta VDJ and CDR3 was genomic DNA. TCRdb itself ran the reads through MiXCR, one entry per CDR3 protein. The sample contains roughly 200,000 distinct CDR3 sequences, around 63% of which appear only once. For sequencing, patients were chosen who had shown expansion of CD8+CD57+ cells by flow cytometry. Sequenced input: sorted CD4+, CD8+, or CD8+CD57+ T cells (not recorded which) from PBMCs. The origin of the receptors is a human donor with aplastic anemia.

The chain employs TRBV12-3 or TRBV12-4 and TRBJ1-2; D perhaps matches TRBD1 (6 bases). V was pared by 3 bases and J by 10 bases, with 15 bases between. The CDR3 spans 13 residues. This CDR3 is CASSLGGADDYTF. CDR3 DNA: TGTGCCAGCAGTTTGGGGGGCGCCGATGACTACACCTTC.

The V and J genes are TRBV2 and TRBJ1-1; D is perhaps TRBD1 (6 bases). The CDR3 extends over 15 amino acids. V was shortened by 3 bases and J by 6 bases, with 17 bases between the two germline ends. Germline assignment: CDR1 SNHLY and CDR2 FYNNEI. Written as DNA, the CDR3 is TGTGCCAGCAGTGAGGGTACTTTGGGGGCCGCTGAAGCTTTCTTT. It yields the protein CASSEGTLGAAEAFF.

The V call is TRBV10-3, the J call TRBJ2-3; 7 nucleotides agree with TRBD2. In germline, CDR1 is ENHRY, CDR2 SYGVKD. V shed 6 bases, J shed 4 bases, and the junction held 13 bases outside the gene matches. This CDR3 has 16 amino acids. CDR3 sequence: CAIRFSDPTSADTQYF. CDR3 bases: TGTGCCATCAGATTTAGCGACCCAACTAGCGCAGATACGCAGTATTTT.

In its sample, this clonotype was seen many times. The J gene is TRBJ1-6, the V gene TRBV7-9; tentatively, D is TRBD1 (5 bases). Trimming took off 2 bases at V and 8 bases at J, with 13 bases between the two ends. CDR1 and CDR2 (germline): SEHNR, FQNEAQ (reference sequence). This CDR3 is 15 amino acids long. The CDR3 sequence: CASSLSGSLDSPLHF. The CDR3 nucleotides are TGTGCCAGCAGCTTATCAGGGTCCCTGGATTCACCCCTCCACTTT.

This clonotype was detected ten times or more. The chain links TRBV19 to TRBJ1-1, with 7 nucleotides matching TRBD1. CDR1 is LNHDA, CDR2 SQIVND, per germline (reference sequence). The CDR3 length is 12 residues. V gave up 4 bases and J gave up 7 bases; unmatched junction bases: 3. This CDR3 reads CASSRGTDEAFF. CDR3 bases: TGTGCCAGTAGTAGGGGGACAGATGAAGCTTTCTTT.

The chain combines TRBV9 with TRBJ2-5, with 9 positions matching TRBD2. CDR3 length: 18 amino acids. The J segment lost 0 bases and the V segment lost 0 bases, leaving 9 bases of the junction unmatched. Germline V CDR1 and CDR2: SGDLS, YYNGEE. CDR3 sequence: CASSVEPHSGGHQETQYF. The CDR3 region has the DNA TGTGCCAGCAGCGTAGAACCTCATAGCGGGGGTCACCAAGAGACCCAGTACTTC.

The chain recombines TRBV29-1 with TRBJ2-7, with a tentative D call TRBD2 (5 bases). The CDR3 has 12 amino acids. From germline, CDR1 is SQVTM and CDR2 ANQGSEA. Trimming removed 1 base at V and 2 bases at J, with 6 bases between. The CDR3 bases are TGCAGCGTTGAAGGGGAGACCTACGAGCAGTACTTC. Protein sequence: CSVEGETYEQYF.

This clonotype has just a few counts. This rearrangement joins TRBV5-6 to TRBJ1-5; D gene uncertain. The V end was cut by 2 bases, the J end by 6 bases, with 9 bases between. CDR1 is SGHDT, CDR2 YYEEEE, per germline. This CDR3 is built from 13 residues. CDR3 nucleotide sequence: TGTGCCAGCAGCTTAGGCGGTTCTCAGCCCCAGCATTTT. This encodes CASSLGGSQPQHF.

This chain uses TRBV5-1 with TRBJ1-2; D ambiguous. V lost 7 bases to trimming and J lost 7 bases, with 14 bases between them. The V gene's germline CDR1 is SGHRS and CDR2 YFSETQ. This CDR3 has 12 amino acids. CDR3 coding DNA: TGCGCCAGCGCCCCTATTCGGGTTGGCTACACCTTC. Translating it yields CASAPIRVGYTF.

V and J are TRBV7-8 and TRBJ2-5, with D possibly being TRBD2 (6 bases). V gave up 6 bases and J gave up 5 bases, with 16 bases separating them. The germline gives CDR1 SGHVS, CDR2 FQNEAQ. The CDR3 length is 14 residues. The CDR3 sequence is CASSSPGLRETQYF. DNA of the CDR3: TGTGCCAGCAGTTCACCGGGACTCCGGGAGACCCAGTACTTC.

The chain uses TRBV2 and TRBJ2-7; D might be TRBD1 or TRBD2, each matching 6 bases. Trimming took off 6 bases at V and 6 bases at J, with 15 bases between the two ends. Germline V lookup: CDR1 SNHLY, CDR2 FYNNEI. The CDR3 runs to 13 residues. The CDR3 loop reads CASSLVGGGEQYF. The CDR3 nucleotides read TGTGCCAGCAGCTTAGTAGGAGGGGGCGAGCAGTACTTC.

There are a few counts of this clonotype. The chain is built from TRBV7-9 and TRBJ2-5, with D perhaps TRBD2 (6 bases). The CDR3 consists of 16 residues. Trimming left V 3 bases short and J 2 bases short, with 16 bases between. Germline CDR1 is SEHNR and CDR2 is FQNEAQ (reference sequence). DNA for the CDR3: TGTGCCAGCAGCTTGGCGGGACGGGGAAGGCAAGAGACCCAGTACTTC. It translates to CASSLAGRGRQETQYF. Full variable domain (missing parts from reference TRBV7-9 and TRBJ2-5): DTGVSQNPRHKITKRGQNVTFRCDPISEHNRLYWYRQTLGQGPEFLTYFQNEAQLEKSRLLSDRFSAERPKGSFSTLEIQRTEQGDSAMYLCASSLAGRGRQETQYFGPGTRLLVL.

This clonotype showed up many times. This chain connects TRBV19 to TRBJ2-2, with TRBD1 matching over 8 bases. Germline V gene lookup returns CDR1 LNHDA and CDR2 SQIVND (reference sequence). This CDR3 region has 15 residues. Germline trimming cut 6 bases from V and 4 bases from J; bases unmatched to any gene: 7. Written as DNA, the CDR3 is TGTGCCAGTAGCCCGGGACAGGAGATCACCGGGGAGCTGTTTTTT. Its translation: CASSPGQEITGELFF. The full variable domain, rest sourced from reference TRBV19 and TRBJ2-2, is DGGITQSPKYLFRKEGQNVTLSCEQNLNHDAMYWYRQDPGQGLRLIYYSQIVNDFQKGDIAEGYSVSREKKESFPLTVTSAQKNPTAFYLCASSPGQEITGELFFGEGSRLTVL.

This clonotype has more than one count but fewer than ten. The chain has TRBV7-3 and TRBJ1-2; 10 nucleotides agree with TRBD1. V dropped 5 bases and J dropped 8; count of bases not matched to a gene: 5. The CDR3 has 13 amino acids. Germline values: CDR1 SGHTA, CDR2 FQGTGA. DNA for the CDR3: TGTGCCAGCAGCAATGACAGGGGGCGCGGCTACACCTTC. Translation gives CASSNDRGRGYTF.

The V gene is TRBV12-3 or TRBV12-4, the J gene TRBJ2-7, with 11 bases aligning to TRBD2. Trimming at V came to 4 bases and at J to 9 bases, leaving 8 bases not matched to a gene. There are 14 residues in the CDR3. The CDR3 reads CASSSGTSGFRQYF. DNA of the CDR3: TGTGCCAGCAGTTCCGGGACTAGCGGATTCCGGCAGTACTTC.

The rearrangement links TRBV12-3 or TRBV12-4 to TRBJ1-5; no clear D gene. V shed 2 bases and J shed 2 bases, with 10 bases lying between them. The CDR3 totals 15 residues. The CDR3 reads CASSLRVSGNQPQHF. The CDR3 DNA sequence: TGTGCCAGCAGTTTAAGGGTTAGTGGCAATCAGCCCCAGCATTTT.

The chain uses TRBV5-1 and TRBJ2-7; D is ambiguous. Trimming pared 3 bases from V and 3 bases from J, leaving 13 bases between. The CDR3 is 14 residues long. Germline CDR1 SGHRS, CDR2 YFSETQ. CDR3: CASSSAGSYYEQYF. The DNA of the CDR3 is TGCGCCAGCAGCTCGGCCGGGTCCTACTACGAGCAGTACTTC.

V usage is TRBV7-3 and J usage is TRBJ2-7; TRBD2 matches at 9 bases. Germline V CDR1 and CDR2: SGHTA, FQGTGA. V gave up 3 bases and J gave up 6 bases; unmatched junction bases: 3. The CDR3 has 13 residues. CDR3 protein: CASSLASGVEQYF. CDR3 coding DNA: TGTGCCAGCAGCTTGGCTAGCGGGGTCGAGCAGTACTTC.

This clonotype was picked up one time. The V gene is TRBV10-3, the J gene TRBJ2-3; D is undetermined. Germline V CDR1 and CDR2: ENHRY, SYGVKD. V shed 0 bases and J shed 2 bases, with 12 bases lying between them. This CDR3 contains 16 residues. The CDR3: CAISESRAVFTDTQYF. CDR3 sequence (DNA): TGTGCCATCAGTGAGTCGCGAGCTGTATTCACAGATACGCAGTATTTT.

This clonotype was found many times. CDR3 region: CASSYTLVSGTGELFF. The DNA of the CDR3 is TGTGCCAGCAGTTACACCCTCGTTTCGGGGACCGGGGAGCTGTTTTTT. The gene calls are TRBV6-5 and TRBJ2-2; D may be TRBD2 (5 bases). Germline-derived CDR1 and CDR2 are MNHEY and SVGAGI. Trimming left V 2 bases short and J 5 bases short, with 15 bases between. CDR3 length: 16 residues.

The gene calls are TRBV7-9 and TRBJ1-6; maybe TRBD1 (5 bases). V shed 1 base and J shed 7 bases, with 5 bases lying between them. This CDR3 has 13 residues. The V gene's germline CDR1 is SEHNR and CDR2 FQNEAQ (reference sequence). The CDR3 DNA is TGTGCCAGCAGCTTAGAGGGGAATTCACCCCTCCACTTT. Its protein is CASSLEGNSPLHF.

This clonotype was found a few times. The CDR3 here is CASRLAGKGTEAFF. In DNA, the CDR3 is TGTGCCAGCAGACTGGCAGGGAAGGGGACTGAAGCTTTCTTT. This chain connects TRBV7-9 to TRBJ1-1, with D possibly being TRBD1 (5 bases). Trimming left V 6 bases short and J 5 bases short, with 16 bases between. Germline V gives CDR1 SEHNR, CDR2 FQNEAQ (reference sequence). CDR3 length: 14 residues. Based on the CDR3 plus reference TRBV7-9 and TRBJ1-1, the full variable domain is DTGVSQNPRHKITKRGQNVTFRCDPISEHNRLYWYRQTLGQGPEFLTYFQNEAQLEKSRLLSDRFSAERPKGSFSTLEIQRTEQGDSAMYLCASRLAGKGTEAFFGQGTRLTVV.

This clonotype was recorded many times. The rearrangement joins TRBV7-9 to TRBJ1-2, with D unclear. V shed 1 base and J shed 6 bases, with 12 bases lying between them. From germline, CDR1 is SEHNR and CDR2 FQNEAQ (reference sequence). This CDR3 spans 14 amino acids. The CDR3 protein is CASSLGGGRDGYTF. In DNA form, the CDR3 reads TGTGCCAGCAGCTTAGGGGGTGGTCGAGATGGCTACACCTTC. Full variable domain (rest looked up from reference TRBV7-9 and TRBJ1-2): DTGVSQNPRHKITKRGQNVTFRCDPISEHNRLYWYRQTLGQGPEFLTYFQNEAQLEKSRLLSDRFSAERPKGSFSTLEIQRTEQGDSAMYLCASSLGGGRDGYTFGSGTRLTVV.

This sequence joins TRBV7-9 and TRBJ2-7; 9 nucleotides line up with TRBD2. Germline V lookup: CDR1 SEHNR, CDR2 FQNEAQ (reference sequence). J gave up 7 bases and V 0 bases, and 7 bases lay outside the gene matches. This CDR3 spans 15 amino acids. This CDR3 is CASSLAGASGVEQYF. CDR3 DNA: TGTGCCAGCAGCTTAGCGGGCGCTAGCGGGGTGGAGCAGTACTTC.

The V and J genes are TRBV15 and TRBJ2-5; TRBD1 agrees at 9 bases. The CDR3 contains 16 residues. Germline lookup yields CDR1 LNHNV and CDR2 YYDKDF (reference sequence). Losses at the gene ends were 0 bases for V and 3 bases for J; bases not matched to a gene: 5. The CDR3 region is CATSRDTGQGEETQYF. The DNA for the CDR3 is TGTGCCACCAGCAGAGATACGGGACAGGGAGAAGAGACCCAGTACTTC.